This T cell receptor beta chain is drawn from a study of T-cell reconstitution after alpha-beta-depleted transplantation in children. Study observations and caveats: Several hundred rapidly expanded clones from non-depleted graft cells reportedly supplied alpha-beta T cells about two months post-transplant.

V lost 5 bases and J 4 bases, leaving 19 bases between the germline ends. The germline gives CDR1 DFQATT, CDR2 SNEGSKA (reference sequence). This CDR3 is 15 amino acids long. Unique molecular identifiers were used to barcode this TCRbeta library. TCRdb fed the PCR reads into MiXCR, producing one record per CDR3 protein. Here the sample spans 6,000 or so distinct CDR3 sequences, about 14% being singletons. By share, this clonotype ranks as medium-sized. The antigen is unknown. The V and J genes are TRBV20-1 and TRBJ2-3; possibly TRBD1 for D (7 bases). This receptor was identified in a boy aged 5-17 years with acute lymphoblastic leukemia, due to receive a stem cell transplant. The source material was PBMCs, sampled before TCRalphabeta/CD19-depleted stem cell transplant. The CDR3 sequence is CSARQGGRRPDTQYF. As DNA, the CDR3 is TGCAGTGCTCGGCAGGGGGGTCGCCGGCCAGATACGCAGTATTTT.